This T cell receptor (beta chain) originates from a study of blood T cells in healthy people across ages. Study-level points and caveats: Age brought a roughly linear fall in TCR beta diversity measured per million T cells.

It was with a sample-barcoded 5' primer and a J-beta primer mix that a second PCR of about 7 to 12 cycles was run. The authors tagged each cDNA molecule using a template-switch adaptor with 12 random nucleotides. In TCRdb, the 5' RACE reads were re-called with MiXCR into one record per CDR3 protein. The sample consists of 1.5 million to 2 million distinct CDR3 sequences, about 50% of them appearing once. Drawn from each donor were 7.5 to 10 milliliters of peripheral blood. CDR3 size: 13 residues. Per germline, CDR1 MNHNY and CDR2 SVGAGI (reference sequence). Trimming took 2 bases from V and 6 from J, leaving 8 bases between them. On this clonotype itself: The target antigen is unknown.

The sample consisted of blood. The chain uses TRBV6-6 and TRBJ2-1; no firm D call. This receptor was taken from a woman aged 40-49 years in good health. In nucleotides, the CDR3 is TGTGCCAGCAGTTACGAACCCGGCAATGAGCAGTTCTTC. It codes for CASSYEPGNEQFF.